The rows below give T cell receptor beta chains drawn from one sample of a study of T cells in Graves' hyperthyroidism and ophthalmopathy. MiXCR, applied by TCRdb to the multiplex PCR reads, yields one record per CDR3 protein. The sample carries about 640,000 distinct CDR3 sequences, roughly 20% recorded once. Sequenced: blood. The receptors shown here come from a man aged 25-45 years with Graves' ophthalmopathy. The CDR3 runs from the conserved cysteine through the conserved F or W. Each record gives: J gene, V gene, D gene, clone size, CDR3 protein, CDR3 DNA. D genes are given only for firm matches. Not every row has a clone size; where given, it reads once, few, many or a size class.

>TRBJ1-6|TRBV4-2|-|few
CASSQDTNSPLHF
TGTGCCAGCAGCCAAGATACGAATTCACCCCTCCACTTT
>TRBJ1-1|TRBV2|-|many
CASRSGPNTEAFF
TGTGCCAGCAGATCGGGGCCGAACACTGAAGCTTTCTTT
>TRBJ2-7|TRBV6-1|TRBD1|few
CASRTPGQGYEQYF
TGTGCCAGCAGAACCCCGGGACAGGGTTACGAGCAGTACTTC
>TRBJ1-1|TRBV28|-|few
CASSLSRQEAFF
TGTGCCAGCAGTTTGTCCCGACAGGAAGCTTTCTTT
>TRBJ1-1|TRBV12-3/TRBV12-4|-|many
CASRETEAFF
TGTGCCAGCAGGGAGACTGAAGCTTTCTTT
>TRBJ2-1|TRBV6-2/TRBV6-3|-|few
CASSSIRGTTGGHRDEQFF
TGTGCCAGCAGTTCGATCCGCGGGACTACCGGAGGGCACAGGGATGAGCAGTTCTTC
>TRBJ1-1|TRBV18|-|many
CASSPRQGSEAFF
TGTGCCAGCTCACCACGGCAGGGTTCTGAAGCTTTCTTT
>TRBJ1-1|TRBV6-6|-|many
CASSYSYPGPAEAFF
TGTGCCAGCAGTTACTCGTATCCGGGCCCCGCTGAAGCTTTCTTT
>TRBJ2-3|TRBV20-1|-|few
CSARDRGGSTDTQYF
TGCAGTGCTAGAGACCGTGGGGGAAGCACAGATACGCAGTATTTT
>TRBJ1-6|TRBV10-3|-|few
CATNRGNYNSPLHF
TGTGCCACCAACCGGGGAAACTATAATTCACCCCTCCACTTT
>TRBJ2-1|TRBV3-1|-|-
CASSQVTGLRVGGEQFF
TGTGCCAGCAGCCAAGTTACAGGGCTAAGGGTGGGAGGGGAGCAGTTCTTC
>TRBJ2-1|TRBV3-1|TRBD2|many
CASKPTSLNGGEQFF
TGTGCCAGCAAACCGACTAGCCTTAATGGCGGTGAGCAGTTCTTC
>TRBJ2-1|TRBV27|TRBD2|-
CASSFPGLALKFF
TGTGCCAGCAGTTTCCCCGGACTAGCCCTAAAGTTCTTC
>TRBJ1-2|TRBV12-3/TRBV12-4|-|many
CASAPPYGYTF
TGTGCCAGCGCGCCCCCGTATGGCTACACCTTC
>TRBJ2-5|TRBV20-1|-|-
CSARVGQGKETQYF
TGCAGTGCTAGAGTTGGGCAGGGGAAAGAGACCCAGTACTTC
>TRBJ2-4|TRBV12-3/TRBV12-4|TRBD2|-
CASRAGGTKNIQYF
TGTGCCAGCAGGGCGGGAGGGACCAAAAACATTCAGTACTTC
>TRBJ2-5|TRBV10-3|-|once
CAISATGLGTQYF
TGTGCCATCAGTGCTACAGGGCTCGGGACCCAGTACTTC
>TRBJ2-1|TRBV11-2|TRBD2|-
CASSITSGRADEQFF
TGTGCCAGCAGCATAACTAGCGGGAGGGCCGATGAGCAGTTCTTC
>TRBJ1-1|TRBV27|-|many
CASSLRPGTLNTEAFF
TGTGCCAGCAGTTTAAGGCCCGGGACACTGAACACTGAAGCTTTCTTT
>TRBJ2-1|TRBV15|-|few
CATSRDGGFEQFF
TGTGCCACCAGCAGAGATGGAGGGTTTGAGCAGTTCTTC
>TRBJ1-4|TRBV5-1|-|-
CASSDRTFEGQKLFF
TGCGCCAGCAGCGATAGGACATTTGAGGGCCAAAAACTGTTTTTT
>TRBJ2-6|TRBV6-6|TRBD1|few
CASSYLNPGTGAGANVLTF
TGTGCCAGCAGTTACCTGAATCCCGGGACAGGGGCCGGGGCCAACGTCCTGACTTTC
>TRBJ2-5|TRBV5-1|TRBD1|few
CASSYRTGALETQYF
TGCGCCAGCAGCTACCGGACAGGGGCCTTGGAGACCCAGTACTTC
>TRBJ1-5|TRBV27|-|many
CASSSLLGDQPQHF
TGTGCCAGCAGTTCACTCTTAGGAGATCAGCCCCAGCATTTT
>TRBJ2-3|TRBV30|-|-
CAWSRPSTDTQYF
TGTGCCTGGAGCCGGCCTAGCACAGATACGCAGTATTTT
>TRBJ2-2|TRBV20-1|-|few
CSVGAGNYGELFF
TGCAGTGTCGGGGCGGGGAACTACGGGGAGCTGTTTTTT
>TRBJ1-1|TRBV12-3/TRBV12-4|TRBD1|many
CASQGAANTEAFF
TGTGCCTCCCAGGGGGCTGCGAACACTGAAGCTTTCTTT
>TRBJ1-5|TRBV6-1|-|many
CASSERRGNNQPQHF
TGTGCCAGCAGTGAACGCCGGGGTAATAATCAGCCCCAGCATTTT
>TRBJ2-1|TRBV14|-|-
CASSQYSSYNEQFF
TGTGCCAGCAGCCAATACAGCTCCTACAATGAGCAGTTCTTC
>TRBJ2-1|TRBV28|-|-
CASSFDRQFF
TGTGCCAGCAGTTTCGACCGGCAGTTCTTC
>TRBJ2-1|TRBV12-3/TRBV12-4|TRBD2|few
CASINRGEGYNEQFF
TGTGCCAGCATCAATCGGGGGGAGGGCTACAATGAGCAGTTCTTC
>TRBJ2-7|TRBV28|-|-
CASSSTYSEQYF
TGTGCCAGCAGTTCGACCTACTCCGAGCAGTACTTC
>TRBJ2-7|TRBV28|-|few
CASRKPGLYEQYF
TGTGCCAGCCGCAAGCCAGGGCTCTACGAGCAGTACTTC
>TRBJ2-5|TRBV6-5|-|-
CASSYLRVQETQYF
TGTGCCAGCAGTTACCTAAGGGTACAAGAGACCCAGTACTTC
>TRBJ1-5|TRBV4-1|TRBD1|-
CASSRTGGVTQPQHF
TGCGCCAGCAGCCGGACAGGGGGCGTTACGCAGCCCCAGCATTTT
>TRBJ2-7|TRBV20-1|-|-
CSARDPVSYEQYF
TGCAGTGCTAGAGATCCAGTCTCCTACGAGCAGTACTTC
>TRBJ1-3|TRBV3-1|-|few
CASSQDEGTTIYF
TGTGCCAGCAGCCAAGATGAGGGCACCACCATATATTTT
>TRBJ2-1|TRBV7-9|-|few
CASSLGGLGLNEQFF
TGTGCCAGCAGCTTAGGTGGGTTAGGGCTGAATGAGCAGTTCTTC